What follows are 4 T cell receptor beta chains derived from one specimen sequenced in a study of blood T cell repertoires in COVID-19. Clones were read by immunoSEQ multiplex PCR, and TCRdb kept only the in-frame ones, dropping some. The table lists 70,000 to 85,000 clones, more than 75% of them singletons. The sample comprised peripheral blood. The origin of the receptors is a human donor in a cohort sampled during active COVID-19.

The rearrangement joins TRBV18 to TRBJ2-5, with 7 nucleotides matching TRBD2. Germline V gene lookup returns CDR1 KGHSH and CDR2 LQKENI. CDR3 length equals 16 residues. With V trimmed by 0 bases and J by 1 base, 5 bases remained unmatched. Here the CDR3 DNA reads TGTGCCAGCTCACCACCCCTAGCGGTTTTCCAAGAGACCCAGTACTTC. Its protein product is CASSPPLAVFQETQYF.

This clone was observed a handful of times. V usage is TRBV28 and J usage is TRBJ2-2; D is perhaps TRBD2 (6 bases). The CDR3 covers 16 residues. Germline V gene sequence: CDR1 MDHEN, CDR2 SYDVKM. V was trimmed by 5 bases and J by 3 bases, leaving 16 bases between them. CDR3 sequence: CASSTPWGLDTGELFF. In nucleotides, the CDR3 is TGTGCCAGCAGTACCCCGTGGGGACTCGACACCGGGGAGCTGTTTTTT.

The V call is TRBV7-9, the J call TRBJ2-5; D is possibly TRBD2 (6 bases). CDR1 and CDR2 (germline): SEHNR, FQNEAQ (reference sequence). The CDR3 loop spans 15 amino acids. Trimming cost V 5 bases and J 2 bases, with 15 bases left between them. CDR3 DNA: TGTGCCAGCAGCCCGCGGAAGGGACTTCAAGAGACCCAGTACTTC. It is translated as CASSPRKGLQETQYF.

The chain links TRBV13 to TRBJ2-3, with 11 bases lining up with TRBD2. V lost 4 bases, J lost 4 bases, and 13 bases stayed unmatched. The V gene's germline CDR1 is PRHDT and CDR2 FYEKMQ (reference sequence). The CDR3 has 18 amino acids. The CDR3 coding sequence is TGTGCCAGCAGCTACCGACCCCAACTAGCGGGAGAACCAGATACGCAGTATTTT. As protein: CASSYRPQLAGEPDTQYF.